These 2 T cell receptor beta chains were all obtained from the same sample, sequenced in a study of blood T cell repertoires in COVID-19. TCRdb keeps only in-frame clones here, not all; method: immunoSEQ multiplex PCR. The repertoire includes under 250,000 clones, about nine tenths of them detected once, and 5.5% to 6.5% sits in the top ten. The sample comprised peripheral blood. The receptors derive from a man in his sixties with acute or convalescent COVID-19.

The chain has TRBV5-1 and TRBJ1-1; D gene unclear. This CDR3 has 14 amino acids. V was pared by 1 base and J by 6 bases, with 13 bases between. Germline assignment: CDR1 SGHRS and CDR2 YFSETQ. CDR3 amino acids: CASSLSDSRAEAFF. Written as DNA, the CDR3 is TGCGCCAGCAGCTTGTCAGATTCACGGGCTGAAGCTTTCTTT. The full variable domain, in which reference TRBV5-1 and TRBJ1-1 provide the parts outside the CDR3, is KAGVTQTPRYLIKTRGQQVTLSCSPISGHRSVSWYQQTPGQGLQFLFEYFSETQRNKGNFPGRFSGRQFSNSRSEMNVSTLELGDSALYLCASSLSDSRAEAFFGQGTRLTVV.

The V and J genes are TRBV6-4 and TRBJ2-3, with TRBD1 matching over 10 bases. Losses at the gene ends were 2 bases for V and 6 bases for J; bases not matched to a gene: 5. The CDR3 runs 15 residues. Germline V lookup: CDR1 MRHNA, CDR2 SNTAGT. CDR3 protein: CASSDLGQGVDTQYF. Here the CDR3 DNA reads TGTGCCAGCAGTGACCTAGGACAGGGGGTGGATACGCAGTATTTT.